This TCR beta chain was recorded in a study of blood T cell repertoires in COVID-19 (dated by TCRdb to the early 2020s). About the study as a whole: Samples from collaborators originated in the United States, Italy and Spain and spanned both the acute and convalescent phases of COVID-19. The material from the prospective study consisted of cDNA or gDNA derived from T cells, B-cell-depleted T cells, or PBMCs. Deeply sampled blood TCRbeta repertoires from subjects exposed to, actively infected with, or recovered from COVID-19 were included in the dataset. The repertoires were released in a freely available public database intended as a resource for research on the immune response to SARS-CoV-2. Samples were obtained from the ongoing ImmuneRACE study (first 160 participants) and from about 1,300 subjects provided by 6 global collaborators. Nearly every sample came with metadata listing a de-identified subject ID, COVID-19 status, age in years and sex. Where available, HLA class I and class II types were obtained from metadata supplied by the sample provider rather than from assay-based typing.

Whole blood was collected in K2EDTA tubes by collaborating institutions according to the institutions' own protocols. For TCRbeta analysis, collaborators shipped samples as frozen whole blood, isolated PBMCs, or DNA extracted from either of those sample types. What the research found in general, with its limitations: Clinical and demographic metadata were provided uncurated, with the amount varying by source and participant.

As to this clone: Which antigen it targets is not known. No qualities accompany the bases; no much larger clone lies one base away.

TCRbeta CDR3 regions were amplified from genomic DNA using the immunoSEQ Assay, a bias-controlled multiplex PCR. As for the original processing: The number of nucleated cells in each sample was estimated from the amplification of reference gene primers within the assay. To quantify the absolute abundance of each unique TCRbeta CDR3 rearrangement, sequence reads were collapsed and filtered. For each sample, productive Simpson clonality was calculated as the square root of Simpson's diversity index over productive rearrangements. What TCRdb holds here is the immuneACCESS table cut down to in-frame rearrangements. Part of the clones is not present; checked against another copy, under half of the missing clones reflect an unresolved V gene, and the others are unexplained. The DNA gave D and trimming, while V, J and clone size come from that table. The table for this sample lists fewer than 65,000 clones; around 79% of them were counted only once. The ten largest account for about 25% of the sample.

The clonotype originates from a man between 65 and 79 years old with acute or convalescent COVID-19. The sequenced sample consisted of peripheral blood.

The base sequence is TGTGCCAGCAGCTTAGTAGTAAGACTAGCGGGGATACAAGAGACCCAGTACTTC. The translation is CASSLVVRLAGIQETQYF. The chain couples TRBV7-8 to TRBJ2-5, with 11 middle bases fitting TRBD2. The CDR3 measures 18 amino acids from cysteine to phenylalanine. The CDR3 DNA has 54 bases and is translated from base 1. V is cut back by 1 base and J by 2 bases, with 9 bases in the junction unmatched. From a lookup of the germline V gene, CDR1 and CDR2 are SGHVS and FQNEAQ.